This TCR beta chain appears in the sequencing data of a study of T cells in Graves' hyperthyroidism and ophthalmopathy. The V gene lost 0 bases and the J gene lost 2 bases, with 14 bases spanning the gap. Germline lookup yields CDR1 DFQATT and CDR2 SNEGSKA (reference sequence). The CDR3 is made up of 15 amino acids. Authors of the study amplified TCR beta CDR3 regions from RNA transcripts. HTBI primers were used for first-round RT-PCR of the TCR CDR3. In TCRdb, the multiplex PCR reads were re-called with MiXCR into one record per CDR3 protein. The sample lists under 130,000 distinct CDR3 sequences, 45% to 50% occurring once. This clonotype showed up many times.

Sequencing was carried out using blood. The sequence derives from a man between 35 and 55 years old with Graves' hyperthyroidism. The rearrangement uses TRBV20-1 and TRBJ2-7; a possible D gene is TRBD2 (5 bases). Written as DNA, the CDR3 is TGCAGTGCTAGAGAGGGGAGCGGCACCCCCTACGAGCAGTACTTC. It yields the protein CSAREGSGTPYEQYF.